This TCR beta chain was obtained from a study of blood T cell repertoires in COVID-19. Sequenced by immunoSEQ multiplex PCR; TCRdb stores in-frame clones only, minus some. The table has under 450,000 clones, about 87% seen once. The V gene lost 8 bases and the J gene lost 3 bases, with 14 bases spanning the gap. Germline V gene lookup returns CDR1 LNHDA and CDR2 SQIVND (reference sequence). This CDR3 is 15 amino acids long. The sequencing sample was made of PBMCs or T cells enriched from blood (not recorded which). The sequence was obtained from a man aged 30 to 45 who had recovered from COVID-19. V is TRBV19 and J is TRBJ1-6; D is undetermined. The CDR3 DNA sequence: TGTGCCAGTCAATCTCTGGGCCTCTATAATTCACCCCTCCACTTT. Protein sequence: CASQSLGLYNSPLHF.